This entry describes one T cell receptor (beta chain). Its target is not known. Between the trimmed V and J ends, which lost 5 bases and 0 bases, there was a span of 11 bases. CDR3 length: 14 amino acids. Germline V lookup: CDR1 KGHSH, CDR2 LQKENI. Only in-frame clones appear in the TCRdb table, and some are missing; sequencing was by immunoSEQ multiplex PCR. The sample lists tens of thousands of clones, roughly nine tenths occurring once. This sample is drawn from a study of T cells in localized non-small cell lung cancer. Findings of the study overall: Uninvolved neighboring lung showed the greatest T cell clonality, exceeding tumor.

This clonotype was obtained from a woman aged 40 to 75 with stage I lung adenocarcinoma. The chain combines TRBV18 with TRBJ2-7; D may be TRBD2 (5 bases). Material: peripheral blood, obtained before any cancer treatment. The CDR3 loop is CASSANGNSYEQYF. The DNA of the CDR3 is TGTGCCAGCTCAGCGAACGGGAACTCCTACGAGCAGTACTTC.